This TCR beta chain emerged from a study of T cells in Graves' hyperthyroidism and ophthalmopathy (dated by TCRdb to between 2018 and 2020). For context, the study as a whole: Peripheral blood samples were taken at initial diagnosis, before any treatment was given. The paper reports TCR Vbeta CDR3 sequencing of over 120 peripheral blood samples: 40 to 45 ophthalmopathy, roughly 74 hyperthyroidism and around 17 progressor patients. For training and testing, the roughly 93 patients in the discovery cohort were randomly divided in a 7:3 ratio. An independent validation cohort of around 19 hyperthyroidism patients and approximately 16 patients who later progressed to ophthalmopathy tested prospective prediction of ophthalmopathy. To identify distinguishing TCR V-J signatures, a discovery cohort of 100 patients was used, comprising 40 to 45 with Graves' ophthalmopathy and around 57 with stable Graves' hyperthyroidism. After blood sampling, hyperthyroidism patients were treated with methimazole at a starting dose of 30 mg daily, and ophthalmopathy patients were treated with high-dose intravenous methylprednisolone. In roughly six Graves' hyperthyroidism patients, the study also compared T-cell repertoires from thyroid tissue with T-cell repertoires from blood. Study-wide conclusions, independent of this receptor: A 13 V-J signature model separated ophthalmopathy from stable hyperthyroidism, with roughly 88% sensitivity and about 81% specificity in cross-validation and 80%/75% in testing. In validation, the model predicted progression to ophthalmopathy with approximately 71% sensitivity and less than 80% specificity, a median of approximately 6.5 months before onset. Most expanded thyroid clonotypes (frequency above 0.001) were also detected in blood, a finding suggesting that blood repertoires may reflect thyroid immune responses. Sample size was not statistically predetermined, and investigators were not blinded to group allocation.

The hyperthyroidism patients were between 18 and 65 years old and newly diagnosed, with a disease duration of less than 2 months. Patients with uncontrolled infections, other autoimmune diseases, pregnancy or lactation were excluded. Diagnoses were based on clinical symptoms, serum thyroxine and TRAb, thyroid ultrasound and orbital computed tomography. For progressor patients, blood was drawn at the first diagnosis of hyperthyroidism, before any ophthalmopathy symptoms had appeared. Ficoll-Paque density gradient centrifugation was used to isolate PBMCs from around 10 ml of fresh peripheral blood. Progressor patients were initially diagnosed with Graves' hyperthyroidism and developed ophthalmopathy during follow-up. Total RNA was extracted with Trizol reagent, and quality was checked on an Agilent 2100 Bioanalyzer. The CDR3, cysteine through phenylalanine, is 14 amino acids long. Only the CDR3 portion is preserved as DNA: 42 bases, with reading frame beginning at the first base. Relative to germline, V is 7 bases shorter and J is 1 base shorter, with 13 bases between their ends. The CDR1 and CDR2 encoded by the germline V gene are MDHEN and SYDVKM.

The TCR beta CDR3 regions were amplified from the RNA transcripts. The TCR CDR3 was subjected to a first round of RT-PCR using the HTBI primer set and the Qiagen OneStep RT-PCR kit. Libraries were constructed in a second round of multiplex PCR, after which size selection and purification were performed. The libraries were sequenced on an Illumina HiSeq2000 using paired-end 100 bp reads. Per the original workflow: SOAPnuke was used to process the raw data, with reads discarded if the reads contained adapters or uncalled bases, had a mean Phred below 15, or lacked an exact constant-primer or identifier match. COPE v1.2.5 was used to merge the high-quality paired reads, and each unique nucleotide sequence was defined as a clonotype. Clonotypes were aligned to IMGT TRBV, TRBD and TRBJ reference segments using MiTCR v1.1. Only V-J combinations with frequency above 0.0001, covering about 99% of repertoires, were analysed. The TCS score was defined as F50 (clonal expansion) divided by E x V (chaos), with BLOSUM62-based TCRdist calculated between CDR3 peptides within each V-J. Welch's t-statistics and random forest reduced approximately 520 V-J features to 13, which were used in a naive Bayes classifier (R e1071). TCRdb reran the public reads through fastp at Q25 and MiXCR, keeping productive beta chains. Entries that share a CDR3 protein sequence are merged under the most common genes and DNA. Here the V and J calls rest on TCRdb's processing, not on the authors' analysis. This sample is represented by approximately 370,000 distinct CDR3 sequences; about a sixth of them were singletons. The ten top clones hold almost 35% of the sample.

This clonotype was seen many times. The specificity of this receptor is unknown. Base-call qualities are not available, and no considerably larger clone is one nucleotide away. The V and J segments used are TRBV28 and TRBJ1-2; the D gene is perhaps TRBD1, from 5 matching bases. What was sequenced was blood. This TCR was sampled from a woman aged 25 to 39 with Graves' hyperthyroidism that later progressed to Graves' ophthalmopathy. CDR3 protein: CASTQLQGNYGYTF. The DNA sequence is TGTGCCAGCACCCAACTCCAGGGTAACTATGGCTACACCTTC.